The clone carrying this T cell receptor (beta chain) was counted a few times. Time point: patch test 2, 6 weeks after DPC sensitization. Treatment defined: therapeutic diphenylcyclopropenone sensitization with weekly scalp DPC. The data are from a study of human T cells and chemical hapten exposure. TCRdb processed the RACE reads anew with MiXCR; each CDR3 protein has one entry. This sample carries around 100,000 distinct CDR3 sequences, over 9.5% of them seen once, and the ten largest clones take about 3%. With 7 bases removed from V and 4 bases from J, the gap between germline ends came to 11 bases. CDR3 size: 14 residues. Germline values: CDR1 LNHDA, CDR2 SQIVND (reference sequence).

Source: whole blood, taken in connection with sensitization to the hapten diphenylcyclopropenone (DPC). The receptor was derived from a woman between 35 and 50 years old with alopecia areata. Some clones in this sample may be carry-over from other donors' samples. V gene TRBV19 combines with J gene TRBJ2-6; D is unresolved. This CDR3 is CASNSASGANVLTF. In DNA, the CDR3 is TGTGCCAGTAACAGTGCATCGGGGGCCAACGTCCTGACTTTC.